A selection of T cell receptor beta chains follows, all from one sample in a study of blood T cells in healthy people across ages. Using its own MiXCR run on the 5' RACE reads, TCRdb lists one record per CDR3 protein. The sample yields 1,500,000 or so distinct CDR3 sequences, 42% seen once. Material: blood. The receptors were sampled from a woman younger than 35 in good health. CDR3s include the opening cysteine and the closing phenylalanine or tryptophan.

v_gene,j_gene,CDR3aa
TRBV5-1,TRBJ2-1,CASSTTGTSYYNEQFF
TRBV23-1,TRBJ1-5,CASSQSAGYSNQPQHF
TRBV15,TRBJ2-5,CATSRDKRRETQYF
TRBV3-1,TRBJ1-5,CATGPAGSYSNQPQHF
TRBV20-1,TRBJ2-1,CSARHGTRIEQFF
TRBV4-3,TRBJ2-1,CASSQDTHYNEQFF
TRBV30,TRBJ2-7,CAWSRDHSYEQYF
TRBV27,TRBJ1-6,CASSLSDTGYSPLHF
TRBV12-3/TRBV12-4,TRBJ1-2,CASRATGVSGCTF
TRBV12-3/TRBV12-4,.,CASSLNRESGEQYF
TRBV12-3/TRBV12-4,TRBJ1-1,CASSLIGVDTEAFF
TRBV7-2,TRBJ1-2,CASSPDLRAFYGYTF
TRBV6-5,TRBJ1-2,CASSYFGGNYGYTF
TRBV18,TRBJ1-2,CASSPGGGHGYTF
TRBV7-3,TRBJ2-3,CASSSTGVGSDTQYF
TRBV7-9,TRBJ2-3,CASSSKTSDTQYF
TRBV7-2,TRBJ2-1,CASSLEDASSYNERFF
TRBV4-1,TRBJ2-7,CASSQLPGVRGTYEQYF
TRBV20-1,TRBJ1-6,CSARVRVGQGSPLHF
TRBV29-1,TRBJ2-4,CSVAARQGNIQYF
TRBV5-1,TRBJ2-7,CASSLAIRGDEQYF
TRBV20-1,TRBJ2-2,CSLQLAGHSTGELFF
TRBV14,.,CASSQYGTGNEQYF
TRBV12-3/TRBV12-4,TRBJ1-1,CASSAGPNTEAFF
TRBV5-1,TRBJ1-2,CASRGEGYGYTF
TRBV29-1,.,CSVGGGPGLVYNEQYF
TRBV20-1,TRBJ2-3,CSAPKDRGATYTQYF
TRBV7-2,TRBJ2-5,CASSFPSGYWEQYF
TRBV4-1,TRBJ1-1,CASSQDRGGGNTEAFF
TRBV5-5,TRBJ1-1,CASSLATGYTEAFF
TRBV12-5,TRBJ1-2,CASAINDADYTF
TRBV2,TRBJ2-1,CASSDLGGVTYNEQFF
TRBV6-5,TRBJ2-3,CASRNGVTDTQYF
TRBV20-1,TRBJ1-1,CSAHGTPQAFF
TRBV29-1,TRBJ2-4,CSVVLDSKNIQYF
TRBV9,TRBJ1-4,CASSVEGTQELFF
TRBV2,TRBJ1-1,CASTLLPAGRGNTEAFF
TRBV5-8,TRBJ1-1,CASSSDSPNTEAFF